The 3 T cell receptor beta chains reported below all come from one sample, sequenced in a study of T cell changes during pregnancy in multiple sclerosis. Profiled with immunoSEQ multiplex PCR; TCRdb holds only in-frame clones, not every one. This table has over 90,000 clones, roughly nine tenths appearing once. Sequenced material: peripheral blood, taken after pregnancy. Receptors originate from a female donor with multiple sclerosis, enrolled in a pregnancy study.

This clone has only a few counts. This chain links TRBV5-4 with TRBJ1-1; 10 positions agree with TRBD1. The CDR3 runs 16 residues. Per germline, CDR1 SGHNT and CDR2 YYREEE (reference sequence). Trimming cost V 3 bases and J 5 bases; bases outside gene matches: 10. CDR3 bases: TGTGCCAGCAGCTCTAGACAGGGGGCCCGGAATACTGAAGCTTTCTTT. Translating gives CASSSRQGARNTEAFF.

The V call is TRBV4-3, the J call TRBJ1-4; TRBD1 agrees at 7 bases. Germline CDR1 and CDR2: LGHNA and YSLEER. V was clipped by 4 bases and J by 8 bases; unmatched bases: 10. The CDR3 length is 15 residues. CDR3 residues: CASSRNGQTGEKLFF. The CDR3 region has the DNA TGCGCCAGCAGCCGCAACGGGCAGACAGGGGAAAAACTGTTTTTT.

V gene TRBV5-1 combines with J gene TRBJ2-1, with 8 positions matching TRBD1. Germline V gene sequence: CDR1 SGHRS, CDR2 YFSETQ. The CDR3 contains 15 residues. V lost 7 bases, J lost 3 bases, and 9 bases stayed unmatched. CDR3 DNA: TGCGCCAGCGGGGGGACAGGAAAGGTCTACAATGAGCAGTTCTTC. It yields the protein CASGGTGKVYNEQFF.